This T cell receptor (beta chain) was found in a study of cytomegalovirus exposure and HLA in healthy donors. General study results and limits: Both high specificity and high sensitivity reportedly marked the classifier's diagnosis of cytomegalovirus status.

In the case of this clone: The antigen is undetermined.

Primers included in the PCR were 60 Vbeta and 13 Jbeta primers. Data came from immunoSEQ multiplex PCR; TCRdb stores just in-frame clones and leaves some out. This table holds 150,000 or so clones, roughly 85% found once. The CDR3 is 14 residues long. V lost 5 bases and J lost 4, with 15 bases in between. Looked up from germline, CDR1 is WNHNN and CDR2 is SYGVQD (reference sequence). V usage is TRBV10-1 and J usage is TRBJ2-7, with D possibly TRBD1 on 6 matching bases. The receptor was derived from a man aged 18 to 30 in good health and CMV-seropositive. The sample was PBMCs. CDR3 loop: CASSPGRGGYEQYF. In nucleotides, the CDR3 is TGCGCCAGCAGTCCCGGAAGAGGGGGTTACGAGCAGTACTTC.